This T cell receptor beta chain was obtained from a study of cytomegalovirus exposure and HLA in healthy donors. Germline V gene lookup returns CDR1 GTSNPN and CDR2 SVGIG (reference sequence). CDR3 length: 12 residues. Deletions cut 2 bases from V and 3 bases from J, with 8 bases between. Researchers ran the PCR with 60 Vbeta and 13 Jbeta primers. Assay used: immunoSEQ multiplex PCR; TCRdb lists only in-frame clones, some missing. This table has about 200,000 clones, 82% appearing once. The chain recombines TRBV30 with TRBJ2-7; D remains unclear. Sequenced: PBMCs. The TCR sequence derives from a boy aged 2-15 years in good health and CMV-seronegative. The CDR3 coding sequence is TGTGCCTGGAGTTTAGCCGGCTACGAGCAGTACTTC. It yields the protein CAWSLAGYEQYF.